One T cell receptor (beta chain) is described in this entry. Source study methods: Estimation of nucleated cell counts relied on the amplification of reference gene primers. Method: immunoSEQ multiplex PCR; TCRdb's copy keeps in-frame clones and lacks some. The D gene and trimming were derived from the DNA, and the V and J assignments and clone size from that table. The sample holds about 370,000 clones, about 89% seen once. The sample is drawn from a study of blood T cell repertoires in COVID-19. About the study: Both acute and convalescent COVID-19 samples were obtained from the United States, Italy and Spain. PBMCs, B-cell-depleted T cells, or T cells were the source of the cDNA or gDNA that made up the material.

Seattle enrolled patients during active infection and tracked them longitudinally. Per germline, CDR1 LNHDA and CDR2 SQIVND (reference sequence). This CDR3 spans 13 amino acids. V lost 6 bases and J 7 bases, leaving 16 bases between the germline ends. Sequenced: peripheral blood. This chain uses TRBV19 with TRBJ2-7; maybe TRBD2 (5 bases). This TCR came from a woman between 25 and 40 years old with COVID-19, enrolled during active disease. DNA for the CDR3: TGTGCCAGTAGCCGAACGGGAACCTCGGAGCAGTACGTC. Translation: CASSRTGTSEQYV.